This is a list of T cell receptor beta chains from one sample in a study of blood T cell repertoires in COVID-19. The repertoire was sequenced with immunoSEQ multiplex PCR; TCRdb's copy has only in-frame clones and lacks some. Altogether around 170,000 clones are present, roughly nine tenths being singletons, with the ten largest covering around a quarter. The sequenced material came from peripheral blood. The source is a man in his sixties with acute or convalescent COVID-19. Both conserved end residues are part of each CDR3. A D gene is named only where the DNA matches it firmly. Clone size is not always given. Where it is, it says once, few, many or a class for expanded clones.

TRBV5-1	TRBJ2-2	-	-	CASRGHGGELFF	TGCGCCAGCAGGGGACATGGCGGGGAGCTGTTTTTT
TRBV19	TRBJ2-3	-	-	CASSWGELRGDTQYF	TGTGCCAGTAGTTGGGGGGAACTCCGGGGAGATACGCAGTATTTT
TRBV6-6	TRBJ2-3	-	-	CASSPLRPGVTDTQYF	TGTGCCAGCAGTCCCCTCCGGCCCGGAGTCACAGATACGCAGTATTTT
TRBV2	TRBJ2-5	-	TRBD1	CASSSTGQGQETQYF	TGTGCCAGCAGTTCAACCGGACAGGGGCAAGAGACCCAGTACTTC
TRBV3-1/TRBV3-2	TRBJ2-5	-	-	CASSQPIAGETQYF	TGTGCCAGCAGCCAACCCATAGCTGGAGAGACCCAGTACTTC
TRBV19	TRBJ2-3	-	TRBD2	CASAGLAGTDTQYF	TGTGCCAGTGCGGGACTAGCGGGGACAGATACGCAGTATTTT
TRBV18	TRBJ1-1	-	-	CASSPGQGRNTEAFF	TGTGCCAGCTCACCTGGCCAGGGGAGGAACACTGAAGCTTTCTTT
TRBV6-5	TRBJ2-4	-	TRBD1	CASSNTGVRNIQYF	TGTGCCAGCAGTAACACAGGGGTCCGGAACATTCAGTACTTC
TRBV5-1	TRBJ1-2	-	-	CASSLGTQLGYTF	TGCGCCAGCAGCTTGGGGACACAACTCGGCTACACCTTC
TRBV5-4	TRBJ1-1	-	TRBD1	CASSPQGANTEAFF	TGTGCCAGCAGCCCCCAGGGGGCGAACACTGAAGCTTTCTTT
TRBV5-3	TRBJ1-5	-	TRBD1	CARSLAGGMGQPQHF	TGTGCCAGAAGCTTGGCAGGGGGGATGGGGCAGCCCCAGCATTTT
TRBV7-3	TRBJ1-1	-	-	CASSLWQGDEAFF	TGTGCCAGCAGCTTATGGCAGGGTGATGAAGCTTTCTTT
TRBV9	TRBJ1-3	-	-	CASSTDGHSGNTIYF	TGTGCCAGCAGCACAGACGGTCACTCTGGAAACACCATATATTTT
TRBV27	TRBJ1-1	-	-	CASSSKGITEAFF	TGTGCCAGCAGTTCTAAGGGGATCACTGAAGCTTTCTTT
TRBV27	TRBJ1-6	-	TRBD1	CASSLSTGPSVALHF	TGTGCCAGCAGTTTATCGACAGGGCCCTCAGTGGCCCTCCACTTT
TRBV5-1	TRBJ2-3	-	-	CASSLAGVQDTQYF	TGCGCCAGCAGCTTGGCGGGGGTCCAAGATACGCAGTATTTT
TRBV27	TRBJ1-5	-	TRBD1	CASRQGVWQPQHF	TGTGCCAGCAGGCAGGGGGTCTGGCAGCCCCAGCATTTT
TRBV27	TRBJ2-6	-	TRBD1	CASSSGQGALSGANVLTF	TGTGCCAGCAGTTCGGGACAGGGGGCCCTCTCTGGGGCCAACGTCCTGACTTTC
TRBV2	TRBJ2-1	-	-	CASSEGRVNEQFF	TGTGCCAGCAGTGAAGGGAGGGTCAATGAGCAGTTCTTC
TRBV3-1/TRBV3-2	TRBJ1-4	-	TRBD1	CASSPGGGVEKLFF	TGTGCCAGCAGCCCCGGAGGGGGCGTTGAAAAACTGTTTTTT
TRBV15	TRBJ1-2	-	TRBD1	CATSREVGQGAGYTF	TGTGCCACCAGCAGAGAGGTCGGACAGGGGGCCGGCTACACCTTC
TRBV21-1	TRBJ1-5	-	-	CASKTGLGGNQPQHF	TGTGCCAGCAAGACAGGGCTTGGGGGCAATCAGCCCCAGCATTTT
TRBV3-1/TRBV3-2	TRBJ2-1	-	TRBD2	CASSLRTSGGAREQFF	TGTGCCAGCAGCCTTCGGACTAGCGGGGGGGCCCGGGAGCAGTTCTTC
TRBV3-1/TRBV3-2	TRBJ2-6	once	-	CASSQDLGGSGANVLTF	TGTGCCAGCAGCCAAGATCTTGGAGGGTCTGGGGCCAACGTCCTGACTTTC
TRBV5-4	TRBJ2-5	-	-	CASSSSGSGTQYF	TGTGCCAGCAGCTCCTCAGGGTCGGGGACCCAGTACTTC
TRBV19	TRBJ2-5	-	TRBD1	CASTTGQFQETQYF	TGTGCCAGTACCACGGGACAGTTCCAAGAGACCCAGTACTTC
TRBV11-3	TRBJ1-4	-	TRBD1	CASSLGQGRGEKLFF	TGTGCCAGCAGCTTAGGACAGGGACGGGGCGAAAAACTGTTTTTT
TRBV7-2	TRBJ2-7	-	TRBD1	CASSLGGQLTWEQYF	TGTGCCAGCAGCTTAGGGGGACAGTTGACTTGGGAGCAGTACTTC
TRBV11-3	TRBJ2-1	-	TRBD2	CASSFSGTTHNEQFF	TGTGCCAGCAGCTTCTCCGGGACTACCCACAATGAGCAGTTCTTC
TRBV19	TRBJ1-4	few	TRBD1	CASSIPGQGPRTNEKLFF	TGTGCCAGTAGTATACCGGGACAGGGACCCAGGACTAATGAAAAACTGTTTTTT
TRBV7-2	TRBJ1-3	-	TRBD1	CASSYRGSSGNTIYF	TGTGCCAGCAGCTACAGGGGCAGCTCTGGAAACACCATATATTTT
TRBV15	TRBJ2-2	-	-	CATSRDYRELFF	TGTGCCACCAGCAGAGATTACAGGGAGCTGTTTTTT
TRBV19	TRBJ1-4	-	-	CASRSGSQSNEKLFF	TGTGCCAGTAGGTCCGGGAGTCAATCGAATGAAAAACTGTTTTTT
TRBV19	TRBJ2-2	once	-	CASSIRLQGTGELFF	TGTGCCAGTAGTATAAGGCTACAGGGCACCGGGGAGCTGTTTTTT
TRBV2	TRBJ2-2	-	TRBD1	CASREQGAGTGELFF	TGTGCCAGCAGGGAACAGGGGGCGGGCACCGGGGAGCTGTTTTTT
TRBV2	TRBJ1-5	-	TRBD1	CASSRDRGSQPQHF	TGTGCCAGCAGTAGGGACAGGGGATCCCAGCCCCAGCATTTT
TRBV5-1	TRBJ2-1	-	TRBD2	CASSWLAGAGNEQFF	TGCGCCAGCAGCTGGTTAGCGGGGGCCGGGAATGAGCAGTTCTTC
TRBV5-8	TRBJ2-6	-	-	CAARVPGANVLTF	TGTGCCGCCAGGGTACCCGGGGCCAACGTCCTGACTTTC
TRBV7-8	TRBJ1-5	few	-	CASSRGWGGAQPQHF	TGTGCCAGCAGCCGGGGGTGGGGGGGAGCTCAGCCCCAGCATTTT
TRBV30	TRBJ1-2	-	-	CAWSRGGAGGYTF	TGTGCCTGGAGCCGCGGGGGGGCGGGAGGCTACACCTTC
TRBV15	TRBJ2-7	-	TRBD1	CATSRDLRTGGNEQYF	TGTGCCACCAGCAGAGATCTTCGGACAGGGGGCAACGAGCAGTACTTC
TRBV2	TRBJ1-2	-	TRBD1	CASSLTRTGGVYGYTF	TGTGCCAGCAGCCTGACCCGGACAGGGGGTGTCTATGGCTACACCTTC